Sequencing of this T cell receptor (beta chain) was carried out in a study of spatial heterogeneity in lung cancer. Across the whole study: Detection of beta-chain sequences consistently exceeded that of alpha-chain sequences.

TCRdb reprocessed the 5' RACE reads with MiXCR, giving one entry per CDR3 protein. The sample contains around 19,000 distinct CDR3 sequences, about 20% of which appear only once. Time point denoted: sample taken at primary tumor resection. Tumor, nontumor lung or frozen PBMC supplied whole RNA that was sequenced unsorted. CDR3 length: 12 residues. V lost 5 bases and J 5 bases, leaving 8 bases between the germline ends. Germline-derived CDR1 and CDR2 are SEHNR and FQNEAQ (reference sequence). This clonotype was detected many times. V is TRBV7-9 and J is TRBJ2-3; D call uncertain. The starting material was PBMCs, obtained at surgery. The sequence derives from a female donor with early-stage non-small cell lung cancer. The CDR3 region has the DNA TGTGCCAGCAGCAGGAGCGTAGATACGCAGTATTTT. Its protein is CASSRSVDTQYF.